This passage covers 27 T cell receptor beta chains from one sample sequenced in a study of blood T cell repertoires in COVID-19. Profiling relied on immunoSEQ multiplex PCR, and the TCRdb table lists in-frame clones only, not all of them. The sample has more than 85,000 clones, 84% seen once. Input material: peripheral blood. The receptors were gathered from a man aged 35 to 55 with active or convalescent COVID-19.

This chain joins TRBV13 and TRBJ2-7, with 8 bases fitting TRBD1. This CDR3 spans 14 amino acids. The V gene's germline CDR1 is PRHDT and CDR2 FYEKMQ (reference sequence). Unmatched junction bases numbered 5, after V lost 6 bases and J lost 1 base. DNA of the CDR3: TGTGCCAGCAGTATCAACAGGGGGTCCTACGAGCAGTACTTC. Its protein is CASSINRGSYEQYF.

The V call is TRBV12-3 or TRBV12-4, the J call TRBJ1-1, with TRBD1 matching over 9 bases. After removal of 2 bases from V and 8 bases from J, the junction contained 0 bases not matched to a gene. The CDR3 is 12 amino acids. The CDR3 here is CASSLTGGEAFF. The CDR3 DNA is TGTGCCAGCAGTTTAACAGGGGGCGAAGCTTTCTTT.

This clone was detected many times. The chain employs TRBV3-1 (or the pseudogene TRBV3-2) and TRBJ1-6, with D possibly TRBD1 on 6 matching bases. The V gene lost 10 bases and the J gene lost 5 bases, with 21 bases spanning the gap. The CDR3 is 16 residues long. The germline gives CDR1 LGHDT, CDR2 YNNKEL (reference sequence). The CDR3: CATVRVRTADNSPLHF. In DNA, the CDR3 is TGTGCCACCGTCCGAGTGAGGACAGCCGATAATTCACCCCTCCACTTT.

The gene calls are TRBV27 and TRBJ1-6; D gene uncertain. CDR1 and CDR2 (germline): MNHEY, SMNVEV (reference sequence). The CDR3 is 16 amino acids. V was trimmed by 5 bases and J by 4 bases, leaving 15 bases between them. The CDR3 DNA sequence: TGTGCCAGCAGTCGGGATAGGCTTGGTTATAATTCACCCCTCCACTTT. Translation gives CASSRDRLGYNSPLHF.

The gene calls are TRBV12-5 and TRBJ1-1; D not certain. The ends were cut back, 4 bases at V and 3 bases at J, with 18 bases in the middle. Germline loops: CDR1 LGHNT, CDR2 FRNRAP. The CDR3 totals 16 residues. The CDR3 DNA reads as TGTGCTAGTGGTTGGCCTTTTGGCAGGAGGGACACTGAAGCTTTCTTT. Translation: CASGWPFGRRDTEAFF.

The rearrangement joins TRBV5-1 to TRBJ1-3; D possibly corresponds to TRBD1 (6 bases). This CDR3 spans 16 amino acids. With 0 bases removed from V and 6 bases from J, the gap between germline ends came to 16 bases. CDR1 is SGHRS and CDR2 is YFSETQ in the germline V gene. The CDR3 nucleotides read TGCGCCAGCAGCTTGGCGGGGGGCGAGGGAGTAAACACCATATATTTT. Its translation: CASSLAGGEGVNTIYF.

This chain connects TRBV7-2 to TRBJ1-2; the match to TRBD1 covers 7 bases. V lost 5 bases and J lost 4; bases outside the gene matches: 7. The CDR3 totals 14 residues. Germline CDR1 is SGHTA and CDR2 is FQGNSA. The DNA for the CDR3 is TGTGCCAGCAGCCCGGGACAGCTCCCCTATGGCTACACCTTC. Its translation is CASSPGQLPYGYTF. Together with reference TRBV7-2 and TRBJ1-2, the CDR3 gives the full variable domain: GAGVSQSPSNKVTEKGKDVELRCDPISGHTALYWYRQSLGQGLEFLIYFQGNSAPDKSGLPSDRFSAERTGGSVSTLTIQRTQQEDSAVYLCASSPGQLPYGYTFGSGTRLTVV.

The chain uses TRBV9 and TRBJ2-1, with D uncertain. CDR1 and CDR2 (germline): SGDLS, YYNGEE. The ends were cut back, 1 base at V and 4 bases at J, with 12 bases in the middle. The CDR3 consists of 15 residues. DNA for the CDR3: TGTGCCAGCAGCGTAAGTACGGGTGGTTACAATGAGCAGTTCTTC. It specifies CASSVSTGGYNEQFF.

The chain uses TRBV23-1 and TRBJ2-1, with 12 nucleotides matching TRBD2. TRBV23-1 is an ORF; its function is uncertain. The CDR3 spans 17 residues. V lost 3 bases to trimming and J lost 2 bases; unmatched junction nucleotides: 5. DNA of the CDR3: TGCGCCAGCAGTCACCTCGGACTAGCGGGGACCTACAATGAGCAGTTCTTC. It encodes CASSHLGLAGTYNEQFF.

Only one count was recorded for this clone. The rearrangement joins TRBV6-5 to TRBJ1-6; TRBD1 matches 7 bases. Per germline, CDR1 MNHEY and CDR2 SVGAGI. The CDR3 has 14 residues. The V and J ends lost 6 bases and 1 base, in that order; junction bases with no gene match: 0. The DNA for the CDR3 is TGTGCCAGCAGGGGACAGTCCTATAATTCACCCCTCCACTTT. Its translation is CASRGQSYNSPLHF.

The CDR3 bases are TGTGCCAGCAGTTTGGCGACGACGCGGGGAGATACGCAGTATTTT. Encoded protein: CASSLATTRGDTQYF. V usage is TRBV27 and J usage is TRBJ2-3; TRBD2 is a possible D gene (6 bases). The CDR3 consists of 15 residues. Per germline, CDR1 MNHEY and CDR2 SMNVEV (reference sequence). The V and J ends lost 3 bases and 5 bases respectively, with 15 bases between them.

This chain joins TRBV5-4 and TRBJ1-1, with D unresolved. V lost 0 bases and J lost 5, with 14 bases in between. This CDR3 contains 15 residues. Germline lookup yields CDR1 SGHNT and CDR2 YYREEE (reference sequence). The chain's CDR3 is CASSLDSMTGTEAFF. The CDR3 coding sequence is TGTGCCAGCAGCTTGGACAGCATGACGGGAACTGAAGCTTTCTTT.

The V and J genes are TRBV19 and TRBJ1-1; no clear D gene. The CDR3 has 13 amino acids. V gave up 5 bases and J gave up 1 base, with 8 bases separating them. Germline loops: CDR1 LNHDA, CDR2 SQIVND (reference sequence). DNA of the CDR3: TGTGCCAGTAGTGAACGACAGAACACTGAAGCTTTCTTT. This codes for CASSERQNTEAFF.

The CDR3, as DNA: TGTGCCAGCAGCCCAACGACAGGGGCCACTGAAGCTTTCTTT. Translation: CASSPTTGATEAFF. J is TRBJ1-1 and V is TRBV7-3, with TRBD1 matching over 8 bases. The germline CDR1 and CDR2 sequences are SGHTA and FQGTGA. With 5 bases clipped from V and 4 bases from J, the junction kept 6 bases outside the gene matches. The CDR3 has 14 residues.

V is TRBV7-9 and J is TRBJ1-1; D uncertain. The CDR3 spans 11 residues. The germline gives CDR1 SEHNR, CDR2 FQNEAQ (reference sequence). Between the trimmed V and J ends, which lost 5 bases and 3 bases, there was a span of 4 bases. The CDR3 region is CASSLYTEAFF. DNA for the CDR3: TGTGCCAGCAGCCTTTACACTGAAGCTTTCTTT.

The rearrangement links TRBV5-6 to TRBJ2-7; possibly TRBD1 for D (5 bases). V was pared by 2 bases and J by 2 bases, with 14 bases between. The CDR3 runs 15 residues. Germline-derived CDR1 and CDR2 are SGHDT and YYEEEE. This CDR3 reads CASSLRQGITYEQYF. The CDR3, as DNA: TGTGCCAGCAGCTTAAGGCAGGGAATTACCTACGAGCAGTACTTC.

The chain carries TRBV7-2 and TRBJ2-3; 9 positions match TRBD1. V lost 6 bases to trimming and J lost 0 bases; unmatched junction nucleotides: 7. CDR1 SGHTA and CDR2 FQGNSA come from the germline V gene. The CDR3 consists of 16 residues. The CDR3 nucleotides are TGTGCCAGCAGTCGACTCGGACAGGGGAGCACAGATACGCAGTATTTT. Translation gives CASSRLGQGSTDTQYF.

This clone was counted only a few times. The chain has TRBV6-5 and TRBJ2-3; 9 bases line up with TRBD1. The CDR3 is made up of 14 amino acids. J was trimmed by 5 bases and V by 8 bases; bases with no gene match: 8. Germline values: CDR1 MNHEY, CDR2 SVGAGI. The CDR3 region is CASPSGTGRDTQYF. CDR3 DNA sequence: TGTGCCAGCCCGTCCGGGACAGGGAGAGATACGCAGTATTTT.

V gene TRBV18 combines with J gene TRBJ1-5; D gene unclear. CDR3 length equals 14 residues. V lost 3 bases, J lost 4 bases, and 10 bases lay in between. The V gene's germline CDR1 is KGHSH and CDR2 LQKENI. CDR3 protein: CASSPPGGNQPQHF. The CDR3, as DNA: TGTGCCAGCTCACCTCCCGGAGGTAATCAGCCCCAGCATTTT.

This chain joins TRBV6-6 and TRBJ1-5; TRBD1 aligns across 8 bases. CDR3 size: 15 residues. The germline gives CDR1 MNHNY, CDR2 SVGAGI (reference sequence). Trimming cost V 6 bases and J 5 bases; bases outside gene matches: 9. CDR3 DNA sequence: TGTGCCAGCAGGAGCGGGACAGGTTATTATCAGCCCCAGCATTTT. Its protein is CASRSGTGYYQPQHF.

The J gene is TRBJ2-5, the V gene TRBV4-3; 12 nucleotides agree with TRBD1. The ends lost 8 bases at V and 5 bases at J; junction bases unmatched: 9. Germline V gene sequence: CDR1 LGHNA, CDR2 YSLEER. The CDR3 has 15 residues. DNA for the CDR3: TGCGCCAGCGCCGCGGGACAGGGGGCCTGGGAGACCCAGTACTTC. Amino acids: CASAAGQGAWETQYF.

The J gene is TRBJ2-5, the V gene TRBV6-5; 10 bases are shared with TRBD1. Trimming cost V 2 bases and J 6 bases; bases outside gene matches: 6. This CDR3 is built from 15 residues. The V gene's germline CDR1 is MNHEY and CDR2 SVGAGI. This chain's CDR3 is CASSYQGQGWQTQYF. The CDR3, as DNA: TGTGCCAGCAGTTACCAGGGACAGGGGTGGCAGACCCAGTACTTC.

Notes on this clone: This same CDR3 is encoded by further DNA sequences in the sample. The J gene is TRBJ2-7, the V gene TRBV11-3, with TRBD2 as a possible D gene (5 bases). The ends were cut back, 1 base at V and 3 bases at J, with 7 bases in the middle. The CDR3 runs to 13 residues. Germline loops: CDR1 SGHNT, CDR2 YENEEA. The CDR3 region has the DNA TGTGCCAGCAGCTTAGGAGGGAGCTACGAGCAGTACTTC. This sequence encodes CASSLGGSYEQYF.

CDR3 bases: TGTGCCAGCGAACAGGGCCCGAACACCGGGGAGCTGTTTTTT. It yields the protein CASEQGPNTGELFF. J is TRBJ2-2 and V is TRBV6-5, with D perhaps TRBD1 (6 bases). V was trimmed by 8 bases and J by 0 bases, leaving 10 bases between them. In germline, CDR1 is MNHEY, CDR2 SVGAGI. This CDR3 contains 14 residues.

The chain recombines TRBV11-1 with TRBJ2-1; maybe TRBD2 (5 bases). V lost 7 bases and J lost 0, with 16 bases in between. Germline V gives CDR1 SGHAT, CDR2 FQDESV (reference sequence). The CDR3 loop spans 16 amino acids. This chain's CDR3 is CASTLSRVSSYNEQFF. CDR3 DNA sequence: TGTGCCAGCACCCTATCGCGGGTGAGCTCCTACAATGAGCAGTTCTTC. The full variable domain, in which reference TRBV11-1 and TRBJ2-1 provide the parts outside the CDR3, is EAEVAQSPRYKITEKSQAVAFWCDPISGHATLYWYRQILGQGPELLVQFQDESVVDDSQLPKDRFSAERLKGVDSTLKIQPAELGDSAMYLCASTLSRVSSYNEQFFGPGTRLTVL.

The V and J genes are TRBV5-1 and TRBJ1-4, with TRBD1 matching over 8 bases. Trimming cost V 0 bases and J 5 bases; bases outside gene matches: 3. Germline V gene lookup returns CDR1 SGHRS and CDR2 YFSETQ. The CDR3 has 15 amino acids. The CDR3 nucleotides are TGCGCCAGCAGCTTGGGGGACAGGCAAAATGAAAAACTGTTTTTT. It codes for CASSLGDRQNEKLFF.

V usage is TRBV7-9 and J usage is TRBJ2-3, with 9 positions matching TRBD2. V trimming: 1 base; J trimming: 5 bases; junction bases outside the gene matches: 7. The V gene's germline CDR1 is SEHNR and CDR2 FQNEAQ (reference sequence). The CDR3 length is 16 residues. CDR3 in DNA: TGTGCCAGCAGCTTAGGGGCGGGGGGGCAGAGAGATACGCAGTATTTT. Its protein is CASSLGAGGQRDTQYF.